This record covers a single TCR beta chain. This sample is part of a study of blood T cell repertoires in COVID-19. Original processing methods: Reference gene primer amplification yielded estimated nucleated cell counts. Here immunoSEQ multiplex PCR was the method, and the copy in TCRdb shows in-frame clones only, minus some. D and trimming were read from the DNA, whereas the V and J calls and clone size are those reported in that table. This sample has around 150,000 clones, with over 70% found just once. This clonotype was obtained from a man between 50 and 59 years old with active or convalescent COVID-19. Material: peripheral blood.

CDR3 region: CASSLWDSYNYGYTF. For the CDR3, the DNA is TGTGCCAGCAGTTTGTGGGACAGTTATAACTATGGCTACACCTTC. The gene calls are TRBV28 and TRBJ1-2, with 7 bases that match TRBD1. Trimming removed 3 bases from V and 1 base from J; junction bases left unmatched: 5. The CDR3 contains 15 residues. Germline V gives CDR1 MDHEN, CDR2 SYDVKM.